This paragraph covers one TCR beta chain sequence. From the RT-PCR reads, TCRdb called clonotypes with MiXCR, one entry per CDR3 protein. In the table there are about 680,000 distinct CDR3 sequences, 14% of which are singletons. Germline loops: CDR1 DFQATT, CDR2 SNEGSKA (reference sequence). V was shortened by 2 bases and J by 4 bases, with 11 bases between the two germline ends. The CDR3 is 13 residues long. This receptor was taken from a female donor in good health, serving as a healthy control. The V call is TRBV20-1, the J call TRBJ1-1; no reliable D call. Sequenced input: memory CD4+ T cells from blood. The CDR3 DNA reads TGCAGTGCTAGATACCTGGGCGCCACTGAAGCTTTCTTT. Its protein product is CSARYLGATEAFF.